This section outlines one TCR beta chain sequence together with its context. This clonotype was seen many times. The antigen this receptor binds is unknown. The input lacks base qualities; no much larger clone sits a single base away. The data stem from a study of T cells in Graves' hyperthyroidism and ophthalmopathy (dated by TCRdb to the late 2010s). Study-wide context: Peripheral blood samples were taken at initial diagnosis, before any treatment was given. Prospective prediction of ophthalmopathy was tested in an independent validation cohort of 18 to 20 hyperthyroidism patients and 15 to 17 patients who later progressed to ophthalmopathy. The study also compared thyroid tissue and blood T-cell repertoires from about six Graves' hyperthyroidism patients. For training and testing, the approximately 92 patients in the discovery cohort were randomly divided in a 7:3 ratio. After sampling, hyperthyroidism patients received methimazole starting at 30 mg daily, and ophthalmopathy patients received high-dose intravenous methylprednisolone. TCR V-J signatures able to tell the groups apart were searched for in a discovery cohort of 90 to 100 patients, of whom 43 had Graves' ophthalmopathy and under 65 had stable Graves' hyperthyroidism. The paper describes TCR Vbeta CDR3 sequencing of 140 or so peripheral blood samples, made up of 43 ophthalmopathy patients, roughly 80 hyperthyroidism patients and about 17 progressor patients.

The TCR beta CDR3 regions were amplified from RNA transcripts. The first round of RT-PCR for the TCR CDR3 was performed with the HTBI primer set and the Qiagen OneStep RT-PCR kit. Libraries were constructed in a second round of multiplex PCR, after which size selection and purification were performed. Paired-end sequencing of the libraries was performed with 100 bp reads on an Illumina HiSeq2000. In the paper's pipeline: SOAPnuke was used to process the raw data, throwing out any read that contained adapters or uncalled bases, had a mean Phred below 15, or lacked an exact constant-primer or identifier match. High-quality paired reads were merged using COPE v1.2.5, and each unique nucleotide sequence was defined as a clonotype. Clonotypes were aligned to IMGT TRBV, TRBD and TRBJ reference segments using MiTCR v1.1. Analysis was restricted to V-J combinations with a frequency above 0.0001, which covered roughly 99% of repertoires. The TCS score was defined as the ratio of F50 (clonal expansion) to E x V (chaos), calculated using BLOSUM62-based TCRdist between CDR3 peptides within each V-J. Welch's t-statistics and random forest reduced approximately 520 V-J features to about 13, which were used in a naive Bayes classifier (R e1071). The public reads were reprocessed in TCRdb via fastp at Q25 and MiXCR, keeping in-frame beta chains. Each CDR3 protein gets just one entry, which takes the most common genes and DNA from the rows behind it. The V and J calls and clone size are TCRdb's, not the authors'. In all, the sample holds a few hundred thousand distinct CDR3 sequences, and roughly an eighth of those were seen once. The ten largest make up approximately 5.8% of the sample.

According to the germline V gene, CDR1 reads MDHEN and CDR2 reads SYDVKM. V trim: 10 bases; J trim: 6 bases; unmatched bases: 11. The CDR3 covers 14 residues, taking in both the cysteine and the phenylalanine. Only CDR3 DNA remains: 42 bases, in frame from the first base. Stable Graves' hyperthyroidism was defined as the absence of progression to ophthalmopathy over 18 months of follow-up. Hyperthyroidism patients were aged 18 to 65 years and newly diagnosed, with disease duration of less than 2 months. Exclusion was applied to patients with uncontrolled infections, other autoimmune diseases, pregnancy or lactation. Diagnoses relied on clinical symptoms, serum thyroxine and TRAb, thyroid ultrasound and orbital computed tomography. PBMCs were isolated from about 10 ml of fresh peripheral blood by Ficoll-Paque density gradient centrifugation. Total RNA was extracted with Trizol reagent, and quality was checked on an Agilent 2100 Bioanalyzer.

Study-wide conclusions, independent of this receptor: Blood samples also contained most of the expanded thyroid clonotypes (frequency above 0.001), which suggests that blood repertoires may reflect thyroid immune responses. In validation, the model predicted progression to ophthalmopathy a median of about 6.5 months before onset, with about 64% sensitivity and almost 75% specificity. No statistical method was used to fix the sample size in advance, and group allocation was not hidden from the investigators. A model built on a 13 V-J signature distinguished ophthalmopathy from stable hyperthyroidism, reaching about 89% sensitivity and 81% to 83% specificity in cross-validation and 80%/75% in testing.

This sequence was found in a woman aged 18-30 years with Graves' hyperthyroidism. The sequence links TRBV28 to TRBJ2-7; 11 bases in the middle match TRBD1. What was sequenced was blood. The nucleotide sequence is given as TGTGCCACCAACCACCGGGACAGGGGGTTCGAGCAGTACTTC. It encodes CATNHRDRGFEQYF.